The rows below give T cell receptor beta chains drawn from one sample of a study of T cells of healthy individuals. TCRdb itself ran the 5' RACE reads through MiXCR, one entry per CDR3 protein. Of about 96,000 distinct CDR3 sequences detected, 15% to 20% appear once; the ten largest clones hold about 6%. Receptors originate from a human donor in good health. CDR3s include the opening cysteine and the closing phenylalanine or tryptophan. Each record gives: CDR3 DNA, CDR3 protein, clone size, V gene, D gene, J gene. The D gene is left open where the match is weak. Some rows mark clone size as missing; the rest say once, few, many or name a class of expanded clone.

TGTGCCAGCAGTGAGCAGGGGTCGAGCTCTGGGGCCAACGTCCTGAATTTC CASSEQGSSSGANVLNF . TRBV6-4 . TRBJ2-6
TGTGCCAGCAGCCACAACCAAGAGACCCAGTACTTC CASSHNQETQYF few TRBV3-1 . TRBJ2-5
TGTGCCAGCAGCTTGGACAGGGGGTCGCCCCAGCATTTT CASSLDRGSPQHF many TRBV5-5 TRBD1 TRBJ1-5
TGTGCCAGCAGTTACAGACAGAGCTCCTACGAGCAGTACTTC CASSYRQSSYEQYF . TRBV6-5 . TRBJ2-7
TGTGCCAGCACCCCCGGTACTAGCGGGAGGGCCGGGGAGCTGTTTTTT CASTPGTSGRAGELFF many TRBV5-4 TRBD2 TRBJ2-2
TGTGCCAGCAGGGGAGGGGAAATGAACACTGAAGCTTTCTTT CASRGGEMNTEAFF . TRBV6-5 . TRBJ1-1
TGTGCCAGCAGTCAAGGGGCCTTCGGGGAGACCCAGTACTTC CASSQGAFGETQYF few TRBV28 . TRBJ2-5
TGTGCCACCAGTGGGACGGACAGTTCCAATCAGCCCCAGCATTTT CATSGTDSSNQPQHF many TRBV24-1 . TRBJ1-5
TGTGCCAGCAGCGTCGGACAGGGGGGGAATTCACCCCTCCACTTT CASSVGQGGNSPLHF many TRBV9 TRBD1 TRBJ1-6
TGTGCCAGCTCACTCCGGGACTCCTCCGATGAGCAGTTCTTC CASSLRDSSDEQFF . TRBV18 . TRBJ2-1
TGTGCCAGCAGCTCCGAGGAAGGCTACACCTTC CASSSEEGYTF many TRBV6-6 . TRBJ1-2
TGTGCCAGCAGTACTAGCGGGGGGGCCCACACCGGGGAGCTGTTTTTT CASSTSGGAHTGELFF few TRBV9 TRBD2 TRBJ2-2
TGTGCCATCAGTGATAGAGGGTTCGGCGAGCAGTACTTC CAISDRGFGEQYF . TRBV10-3 . TRBJ2-7
TGTGCCAGCAGCCCACGGACTGGCAGCTCCTACGAGCAGTACTTC CASSPRTGSSYEQYF many TRBV7-9 . TRBJ2-7
TGTGCCATCAGTGTTAGGCAGGGGGACAATGAGCAGTTCTTC CAISVRQGDNEQFF . TRBV10-3 TRBD1 TRBJ2-1
TGTGCCAGCAGGTGGACAGGGCAGGGTCCAGATACGCAGTATTTT CASRWTGQGPDTQYF few TRBV12-3/TRBV12-4 TRBD1 TRBJ2-3
TGTGCCAGCAGCTCGACCGGGACTACGAACACCGGGGAGCTGTTTTTT CASSSTGTTNTGELFF . TRBV11-2 TRBD2 TRBJ2-2
TGTGCCAGCTATAAAGCTTTCTTT CASYKAFF . TRBV27 . TRBJ1-1
TGTGCCAGCTCATACGGAGGCTCCATGAACACTGAAGCTTTCTTT CASSYGGSMNTEAFF . TRBV18 . TRBJ1-1
TGTGCCAGCAGCTCAACGCGGACAGGGTTTGACACCGGGGAGCTGTTTTTT CASSSTRTGFDTGELFF . TRBV7-8 TRBD1 TRBJ2-2
TGTGCCAGCAACGGGTTAATTAGCAATCAGCCCCAGCATTTT CASNGLISNQPQHF . TRBV2 . TRBJ1-5
TGTGCCAGCAGTTTAAGGGGCCTTTATGGCTACACCTTC CASSLRGLYGYTF many TRBV12-3/TRBV12-4 . TRBJ1-2
TGCGCCAGCAGCTTGGGCCCGAACACCGGGGAGCTGTTTTTT CASSLGPNTGELFF . TRBV5-1 . TRBJ2-2
TGCGCCAGCAGCTTGGGACCCGGCGGCAAAGCTTTCTTT CASSLGPGGKAFF few TRBV5-1 . TRBJ1-1
TGTGCCAGCTCGCCGGGTGAAGGGACAGGGGTTGGTGAGCAGTTCTTC CASSPGEGTGVGEQFF . TRBV18 TRBD1 TRBJ2-1
TGCAGTGTTTCCGCGGGGGGCCCTTTCTATGGCTACACCTTC CSVSAGGPFYGYTF many TRBV20-1 . TRBJ1-2
TGTGCCAGCCAGCAGGAGGGGAGGAGCTATGGCTACACCTTC CASQQEGRSYGYTF . TRBV12-3/TRBV12-4 . TRBJ1-2
TGTGCCAGCAGTAACTCGAACCAAGAGACCCAGTACTTC CASSNSNQETQYF . TRBV2 . TRBJ2-5
TGCGCCAGCAGCTTGGCGCCGGACAGGGATGAGCAGTTCTTC CASSLAPDRDEQFF . TRBV5-1 TRBD1 TRBJ2-1
TGTGCCAGCAGCACCGACAGGGGATATCAGCCCCAGCATTTT CASSTDRGYQPQHF few TRBV7-9 TRBD1 TRBJ1-5
TGTGCCAGCAGCCCCCGGGTCGTGGGGCACGAGCAGTACTTC CASSPRVVGHEQYF . TRBV9 . TRBJ2-7
TGCAGTGCTAGAGGCGGAGGGATGAACACTGAAGCTTTCTTT CSARGGGMNTEAFF many TRBV20-1 . TRBJ1-1
TGCAGCGTTGATATAGGGACAGATACGCAGTATTTT CSVDIGTDTQYF many TRBV29-1 . TRBJ2-3
TGCAGTGCGAACAGGGTATCTAACACTGAAGCTTTCTTT CSANRVSNTEAFF many TRBV20-1 . TRBJ1-1
TGCGCCAGCAGCTTACAGGGGGCGGGAGAGACCCAGTACTTC CASSLQGAGETQYF . TRBV5-1 TRBD1 TRBJ2-5
TGTGCCAGCAAATCATCCAGGGCAGTAAGTGAAAAACTGTTTTTT CASKSSRAVSEKLFF few TRBV6-2/TRBV6-3 . TRBJ1-4
TGCAGTGCTAGAGTTTTGGGGCGGGATACGCAGTATTTT CSARVLGRDTQYF few TRBV20-1 . TRBJ2-3
TGCAGCGTTGAAATCGTCGACCTAGCCAAAAACATTCAGTACTTC CSVEIVDLAKNIQYF . TRBV29-1 . TRBJ2-4
TGTGCCAGCAGTTACTCGGGAGCGGGGGGCACAGATACGCAGTATTTT CASSYSGAGGTDTQYF few TRBV6-5 TRBD2 TRBJ2-3
TGTGCCAGCAGCTTAGTACGGGAGGCAGTAGAGACCCAGTACTTC CASSLVREAVETQYF . TRBV7-2 TRBD2 TRBJ2-5
TGTGCCAGCAGCTTCCGATTGACTAGCGGCAACAATGAGCAGTTCTTC CASSFRLTSGNNEQFF . TRBV7-2 TRBD2 TRBJ2-1
TGCGCCAGCAGCTTGGATCAGGGTTTGGGTGAAAAACTGTTTTTT CASSLDQGLGEKLFF . TRBV5-1 . TRBJ1-4
TGCGCCAGCAGCTCGGGACTAGCGGCTAGCACAGATACGCAGTATTTT CASSSGLAASTDTQYF . TRBV5-1 TRBD2 TRBJ2-3
TGTGCCAGCAGTTTATGGGCTAGCGGGGAGGAAGAGACCCAGTACTTC CASSLWASGEEETQYF many TRBV28 TRBD2 TRBJ2-5
TGCTGTGGAACAGGGAGCTCCGAGACCCAGTACTTC CCGTGSSETQYF . TRBV20-1 . TRBJ2-5
TGTGCCATCAGTGTTTCCCGGGCTGGGGCCAACGTCCTGACTTTC CAISVSRAGANVLTF . TRBV10-3 . TRBJ2-6
TGCAGTGCTAGTATTAGCGGGAGGTTCTGGCACGAGCAGTACTTC CSASISGRFWHEQYF once TRBV20-1 TRBD2 TRBJ2-7
TGCAGTGCCTCCACAGGGACCTACGAGCAGTACTTC CSASTGTYEQYF few TRBV20-1 . TRBJ2-7
TGTGCCAGCAGCTTCGCACAGGGAATCGGCGGGGAGCTGTTTTTT CASSFAQGIGGELFF few TRBV11-2 . TRBJ2-2
TGTGCCAGCAGACCGGGACACGGGAACACTGAAGCTTTCTTT CASRPGHGNTEAFF . TRBV28 . TRBJ1-1
TGTGCCAGCAGCTTAACGGCAGGCAGGGGGAATTCACCCCTCCACTTT CASSLTAGRGNSPLHF many TRBV7-3 TRBD1 TRBJ1-6
TGTGCCAGCAGCTCAGTCAACTATGGCTACACCTTC CASSSVNYGYTF many TRBV7-9 . TRBJ1-2
TGCAGTGCTAGAGAAGGGCGGAACCCCTACGAGCAGTACTTC CSAREGRNPYEQYF few TRBV20-1 . TRBJ2-7